This T cell receptor (beta chain) was documented in a study of identical twins' blood T cells. Study-wide background: Around 51 million reads covered about 6 alpha-chain and about 6 beta-chain libraries.

In TCRdb, the 5' RACE reads were re-called with MiXCR into one record per CDR3 protein. The sample holds roughly 380,000 distinct CDR3 sequences, under 30% seen once. V gave up 7 bases and J gave up 1 base, with 10 bases separating them. Germline CDR1 is SQVTM and CDR2 is ANQGSEA. CDR3 size: 12 residues. The chain is built from TRBV29-1 and TRBJ1-2, with a weak D call TRBD1 (5 bases). This clonotype was sampled from a woman aged 18-49 years in good health. The source material was PBMCs. CDR3 region: CSGYRFNYGYTF. CDR3 bases: TGCAGCGGCTACAGGTTTAACTATGGCTACACCTTC. Complete variable domain (other parts from reference TRBV29-1 and TRBJ1-2): SAVISQKPSRDICQRGTSLTIQCQVDSQVTMMFWYRQQPGQSLTLIATANQGSEATYESGFVIDKFPISRPNLTFSTLTVSNMSPEDSSIYLCSGYRFNYGYTFGSGTRLTVV.